This T cell receptor beta chain originates from a study of memory CD4+ T cells and cytomegalovirus serostatus. Single viable CD3+CD4+CD8-CD45RO+ cells were sorted as the memory CD4+ T cells. Assay: immunoSEQ multiplex PCR; the TCRdb copy retains only in-frame clones and omits some. The data show tens of thousands of clones, with about 80% seen just once and roughly 0.63% held by the top ten. Germline V lookup: CDR1 SNHLY, CDR2 FYNNEI. Trimming took off 8 bases at V and 6 bases at J, with 14 bases between the two ends. There are 12 residues in the CDR3. This clonotype originated in an adult in good health and CMV-seronegative. Some clones in this sample may be carry-over from other donors' samples. This sequence joins TRBV2 and TRBJ2-7, with D perhaps TRBD1 (6 bases). Sequencing was done on a sample of memory CD4+ T cells from blood. This CDR3 is CASGQGLVEQYF. The CDR3 region has the DNA TGTGCCAGCGGCCAGGGGCTAGTCGAGCAGTACTTC.